This is a list of T cell receptor beta chains from one sample in a study of T cell responses to AZD1222 COVID-19 vaccine. Some clones are missing from TCRdb's copy, which holds only in-frame ones; the method was immunoSEQ multiplex PCR. The data show over 95,000 clones, with approximately 90% seen just once and approximately 12% held by the top ten. The specimen comprised peripheral blood, sampled on day 0 of AZD1222 vaccination. The receptors derive from an adult in good health. CDR3s include the opening cysteine and the closing phenylalanine or tryptophan. The D gene is left open where the match is weak. Only part of the rows carry a size: once, few, many, or a class if the clone is expanded.

>TRBJ1-1|once|.|TRBV12-3/TRBV12-4|11
CASSSEGRAFF
TGTGCCAGCAGTTCGGAGGGGCGGGCTTTCTTT
>TRBJ2-7|.|.|TRBV2|11
CASSVLYEQYF
TGTGCCAGCAGTGTATTGTACGAGCAGTACTTC
>TRBJ2-2|.|.|TRBV21-1|17
CASSKKGNTPQNGELFF
TGTGCCAGCAGCAAAAAAGGCAACACCCCTCAGAACGGGGAGCTGTTTTTT
>TRBJ1-5|.|.|TRBV2|15
CASSTGAGVDQPQHF
TGTGCCAGCAGTACCGGAGCCGGGGTTGATCAGCCCCAGCATTTT
>TRBJ1-2|.|.|TRBV3-1/TRBV3-2|14
CASSQENRAYGYTF
TGTGCCAGCAGCCAAGAAAACAGGGCCTATGGCTACACCTTC
>TRBJ1-5|.|.|TRBV4-2|13
CASSQDLPQPQHF
TGTGCCAGCAGCCAAGATCTCCCGCAGCCCCAGCATTTT
>TRBJ1-4|.|.|TRBV6-5|15
CASSYLATTNEKLFF
TGTGCCAGCAGTTACTTGGCGACAACTAATGAAAAACTGTTTTTT
>TRBJ2-6|.|.|TRBV25-1|16
CASSDPGALRANVLTF
TGTGCCAGCAGTGATCCGGGGGCTCTGAGGGCCAACGTCCTGACTTTC
>TRBJ2-5|.|.|TRBV7-6|16
CASSSRVGDGQETQYF
TGTGCCAGCAGCTCACGGGTGGGCGACGGCCAAGAGACCCAGTACTTC
>TRBJ1-3|.|TRBD1|TRBV19|16
CASSFRQGPSGNTIYF
TGTGCCAGTAGTTTCCGACAGGGGCCCTCTGGAAACACCATATATTTT